A single sample is the source of the 6 T cell receptor beta chains below, sequenced in a study of CD8+CD57+ T cells in acquired aplastic anemia. TCR beta VDJ and CDR3 were profiled, and genomic DNA was the template. In TCRdb, the reads were re-called with MiXCR into one record per CDR3 protein. This table has some 170,000 distinct CDR3 sequences, about two thirds appearing once. Sequencing involved patients with CD8+CD57+ cell expansion previously shown by flow cytometry. Material for sequencing was sorted CD4+, CD8+, or CD8+CD57+ T cells (not recorded which) from PBMCs. These receptors were collected from a human donor with aplastic anemia.

This clonotype was picked up many times. In DNA form, the CDR3 reads TGTGCCACTGCCGAAGCAGGGACAGCCAATGAGCAGTTCTTC. This translates into CATAEAGTANEQFF. The J gene is TRBJ2-1, the V gene TRBV6-1, with 7 positions matching TRBD1. The CDR3 is 14 residues long. Germline CDR1 MNHNS, CDR2 SASEGT. The V gene end was trimmed by 10 bases and the J gene end by 6 bases; junction bases not matched to a gene: 12.

This chain links TRBV7-9 with TRBJ2-1; D perhaps matches TRBD2 (6 bases). Germline lookup yields CDR1 SEHNR and CDR2 FQNEAQ (reference sequence). The V end was cut by 4 bases, the J end by 3 bases, with 13 bases between. The CDR3 is 15 residues long. CDR3 in amino acids: CASSSTRDFYNEQFF. The CDR3, as DNA: TGTGCCAGCAGCTCCACCCGGGACTTCTACAATGAGCAGTTCTTC.

This clonotype has only a few counts. The gene calls are TRBV29-1 and TRBJ1-5; possibly TRBD1 for D (5 bases). The germline gives CDR1 SQVTM, CDR2 ANQGSEA. Trimming removed 6 bases from V and 3 bases from J, with 21 bases in between. The CDR3 sequence is 16 residues long. The CDR3 DNA reads as TGCAGCGTGGACATTTCCGGGTTGGGGATCAATCAGCCCCAGCATTTT. Encoded protein: CSVDISGLGINQPQHF.

This chain uses TRBV15 with TRBJ2-1, with 11 bases that match TRBD2. The V gene's germline CDR1 is LNHNV and CDR2 YYDKDF (reference sequence). J gave up 7 bases and V 5 bases, and 10 bases lay outside the gene matches. The CDR3 is 16 amino acids. The CDR3: CATSSRSGGARNEQFF. CDR3 DNA sequence: TGTGCCACCAGCTCACGTAGCGGGGGGGCCAGAAATGAGCAGTTCTTC.

This clonotype has at least ten counts. V gene TRBV4-2 combines with J gene TRBJ2-7; TRBD1 matches 8 bases. This CDR3 region has 15 residues. J gave up 5 bases and V 2 bases, and 8 bases lay outside the gene matches. Germline CDR1 reads LGHNA; CDR2 reads YNFKEQ. The CDR3 region has the DNA TGTGCCAGCAGCCAACCGGGACAGGAGCCCCACGAGCAGTACTTC. Residues: CASSQPGQEPHEQYF.

This sequence joins TRBV20-1 and TRBJ2-7, with D hard to call. Trimming removed 4 bases from V and 0 bases from J, with 13 bases in between. The CDR3 is 14 residues long. The germline CDR1 and CDR2 sequences are DFQATT and SNEGSKA (reference sequence). The DNA of the CDR3 is TGCAGTGCTACCCCCGAGGCAGACTCCTACGAGCAGTACTTC. As protein: CSATPEADSYEQYF.